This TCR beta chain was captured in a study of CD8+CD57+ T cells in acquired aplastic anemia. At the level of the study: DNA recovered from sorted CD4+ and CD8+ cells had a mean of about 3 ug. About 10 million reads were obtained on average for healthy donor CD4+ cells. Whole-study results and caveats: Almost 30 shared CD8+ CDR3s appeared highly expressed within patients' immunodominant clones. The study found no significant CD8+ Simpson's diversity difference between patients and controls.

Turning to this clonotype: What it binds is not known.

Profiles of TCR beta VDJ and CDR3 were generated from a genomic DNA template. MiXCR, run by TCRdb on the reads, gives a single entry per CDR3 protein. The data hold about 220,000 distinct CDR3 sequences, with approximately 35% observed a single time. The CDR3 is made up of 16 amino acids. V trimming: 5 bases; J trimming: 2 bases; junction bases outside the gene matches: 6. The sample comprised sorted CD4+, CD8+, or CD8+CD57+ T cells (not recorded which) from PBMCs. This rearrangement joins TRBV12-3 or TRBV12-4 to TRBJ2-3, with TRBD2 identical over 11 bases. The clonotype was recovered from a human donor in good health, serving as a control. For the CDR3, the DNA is TGTGCCAGCAGTGTCATAGCGGGGGGGTACACAGATACGCAGTATTTT. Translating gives CASSVIAGGYTDTQYF.